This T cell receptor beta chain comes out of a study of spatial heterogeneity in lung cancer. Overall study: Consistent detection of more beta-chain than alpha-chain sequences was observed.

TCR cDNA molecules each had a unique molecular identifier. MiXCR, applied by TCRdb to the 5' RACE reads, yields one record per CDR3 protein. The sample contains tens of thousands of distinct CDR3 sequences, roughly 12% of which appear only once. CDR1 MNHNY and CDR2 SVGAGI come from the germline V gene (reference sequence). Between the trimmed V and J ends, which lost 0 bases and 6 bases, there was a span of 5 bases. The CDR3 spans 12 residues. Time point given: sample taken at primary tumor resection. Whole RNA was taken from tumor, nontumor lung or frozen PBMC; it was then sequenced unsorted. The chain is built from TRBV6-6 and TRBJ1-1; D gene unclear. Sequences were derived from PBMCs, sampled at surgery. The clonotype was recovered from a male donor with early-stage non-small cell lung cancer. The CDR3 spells CASSYSGSEAFF. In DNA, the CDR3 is TGTGCCAGCAGTTACTCCGGCTCTGAAGCTTTCTTT.